This T cell receptor (beta chain) was sequenced in a study of control samples from healthy donors and cancer patients. The sample holds a few counts of this clone. The CDR3 has 12 residues. Trimming cost V 3 bases and J 2 bases, with 2 bases left between them. The method was immunoSEQ multiplex PCR; TCRdb's version includes in-frame clones alone and lacks a portion of them. This table holds about 150,000 clones, approximately 96% found once. The V and J genes are TRBV12-3 or TRBV12-4 and TRBJ1-3; no clear D. The sequenced material came from blood. The receptor was derived from a man aged 35 to 55 in good health. The CDR3 region has the DNA TGTGCCAGCAGTTTTACTGGAAACACCATATATTTT. This translates into CASSFTGNTIYF.